This T cell receptor beta chain was profiled in a study of blood T cells in healthy people across ages. The overall study: Template-switching capture recovered about one barcoded beta molecule per two T cells. Study-wide results and limits: Unsorted PBMCs prevented conclusive naive versus antigen-experienced comparison. Roughly linearly, TCR beta diversity per million T cells fell as age increased.

In regard to this clonotype: Its antigen is unknown.

Sample-barcoded 5' priming and a J-beta primer mix drove a second PCR of 7 to 11 cycles. One entry per CDR3 protein, called by TCRdb with MiXCR from the 5' RACE reads. This repertoire shows 1.5 million to 2 million distinct CDR3 sequences, about 50% found once; its top ten account for roughly 2.1%. Isolation of PBMCs gave at least 7 million cells per sample. With 6 bases clipped from V and 7 bases from J, the junction kept 6 bases outside the gene matches. The CDR3 is 14 amino acids. Sequencing was carried out using blood. The chain links TRBV12-3 or TRBV12-4 to TRBJ1-6; 7 bases match TRBD1. The sequence was obtained from a woman aged 40 to 49 in good health. The CDR3 is CASRVRDRNSPLHF. In DNA, the CDR3 is TGTGCCAGCAGGGTCCGGGACAGAAATTCACCCCTCCACTTT.